This T cell receptor beta chain was profiled in a study of T cells in Graves' hyperthyroidism and ophthalmopathy. Study conclusions and caveats: Also found in blood were most expanded thyroid clonotypes above 0.001.

This clonotype was observed many times. Antigen: not known. Amplified TCR beta CDR3 regions came from RNA transcripts. With the HTBI primer set, the TCR CDR3 went through a first round of RT-PCR. TCRdb fed the multiplex PCR reads into MiXCR, producing one record per CDR3 protein. Of fewer than 650,000 distinct CDR3 sequences in the sample, around 14% were seen once. This CDR3 region has 13 residues. CDR1 is MNHEY and CDR2 is SVGAGI in the germline V gene. Trimming at V came to 0 bases and at J to 8 bases, leaving 2 bases not matched to a gene. The source material was blood. This sequence originates from a young woman with Graves' ophthalmopathy. The genes are TRBV6-5 and TRBJ2-7, with TRBD1 identical over 9 bases. CDR3 amino acids: CASSYSGQGKQYF. The DNA of the CDR3 is TGTGCCAGCAGTTACTCGGGACAGGGCAAGCAGTACTTC.